The 3 T cell receptor beta chains below come from one sample, sequenced in a study of cytomegalovirus exposure and HLA in healthy donors. PCR primers comprised 60 Vbeta and 13 Jbeta primers. The protocol was immunoSEQ multiplex PCR, while the TCRdb copy is restricted to in-frame clones and leaves out a portion. Among approximately 100,000 clones listed, roughly four fifths were seen once. Specimen: PBMCs. These receptors came from a man aged 60-69 years in good health and CMV-seronegative.

This clone was seen a handful of times. This sequence joins TRBV5-1 and TRBJ2-3; 7 bases fit TRBD1. Losses at the gene ends were 3 bases for V and 1 base for J; bases not matched to a gene: 8. The CDR3 extends over 16 amino acids. Germline V gene sequence: CDR1 SGHRS, CDR2 YFSETQ. Here the CDR3 reads CASSSTGEKGTDTQYF. The CDR3 nucleotides read TGCGCCAGCAGCTCTACAGGGGAAAAGGGCACAGATACGCAGTATTTT.

This clone has a single count. The chain uses TRBV5-8 and TRBJ1-3; no definite D call. The CDR3 is made up of 13 amino acids. V lost 4 bases to trimming and J lost 0 bases, with 5 bases between them. In germline, CDR1 is SGHTS, CDR2 YDEGEE. The CDR3 bases are TGTGCCAGCAGCCGAGGCTCTGGAAACACCATATATTTT. As protein: CASSRGSGNTIYF.

This rearrangement joins TRBV27 to TRBJ2-7; 9 nucleotides match TRBD1. The CDR3 covers 16 residues. The ends lost 5 bases at V and 0 bases at J; junction bases unmatched: 8. Germline V gives CDR1 MNHEY, CDR2 SMNVEV (reference sequence). The CDR3: CASSATQGASSYEQYF. The CDR3 DNA follows: TGTGCCAGCAGTGCCACACAGGGGGCGAGCTCCTACGAGCAGTACTTC.